What follows are 16 T cell receptor beta chains derived from one specimen sequenced in a study of T cells after yellow fever vaccination. TCRdb used MiXCR to reprocess the 5' RACE reads, holding one entry per CDR3 protein. The sample carries 200,000 to 250,000 distinct CDR3 sequences, about 3% recorded once. Sequenced here: CD4+ T cells sorted from PBMCs, sampled 10 days after the yellow fever booster vaccination. The receptors were gathered from a man between 18 and 29 years old who received the YFV17D yellow fever vaccine.

This clonotype has only a few counts. The V and J genes are TRBV14 and TRBJ1-3; a weak D match, TRBD1 (5 bases). The CDR3 extends over 16 amino acids. Trimming stripped 4 bases from V and 0 bases from J, with 13 bases between. Per germline, CDR1 SGHDN and CDR2 FVKESK. In nucleotides, the CDR3 is TGTGCCAGCAGCCGGCAGTTCCAGGGCTCTGGAAACACCATATATTTT. It codes for CASSRQFQGSGNTIYF.

The CDR3 protein is CASSSSISNEQFF. CDR3 DNA sequence: TGTGCCAGCAGTTCTAGCATTAGCAATGAGCAGTTCTTC. The chain couples TRBV28 to TRBJ2-1; D is possibly TRBD2 (5 bases). The CDR3 has 13 amino acids. CDR1 is MDHEN, CDR2 SYDVKM, per germline. V lost 4 bases and J 6 bases, leaving 10 bases between the germline ends. The variable domain in full, with the rest retrieved from reference TRBV28 and TRBJ2-1, is DVKVTQSSRYLVKRTGEKVFLECVQDMDHENMFWYRQDPGLGLRLIYFSYDVKMKEKGDIPEGYSVSREKKERFSLILESASTNQTSMYLCASSSSISNEQFFGPGTRLTVL.

This clonotype was recorded at least ten times. This chain connects TRBV5-4 to TRBJ1-2; weak D call: TRBD1 (5 bases). The CDR3 consists of 15 residues. V lost 0 bases and J 5 bases, leaving 14 bases between the germline ends. Germline V gene sequence: CDR1 SGHNT, CDR2 YYREEE (reference sequence). CDR3 residues: CASSLERAWGYGYTF. The CDR3 DNA reads as TGTGCCAGCAGCTTGGAGCGGGCTTGGGGGTATGGCTACACCTTC.

This clonotype showed up many times. V and J are TRBV7-3 and TRBJ2-2, with no clear D. This CDR3 spans 14 amino acids. The germline V gene encodes CDR1 SGHTA and CDR2 FQGTGA. V dropped 3 bases and J dropped 4 bases, with 9 bases sitting between them. The CDR3 region is CASSFSGSTGELFF. CDR3 in DNA: TGTGCCAGCAGCTTTTCCGGTTCCACCGGGGAGCTGTTTTTT.

The sample holds many counts of this clonotype. The CDR3 is CASSPGLDLIGELFF. The CDR3 nucleotides read TGTGCCAGCAGTCCCGGACTAGATCTTATCGGGGAGCTGTTTTTT. V and J are TRBV6-2 or TRBV6-3 and TRBJ2-2; 7 bases line up with TRBD2. The CDR3 length is 15 residues. Germline loops: CDR1 MNHEY, CDR2 SVGEGT. The J segment lost 7 bases and the V segment lost 5 bases, leaving 10 bases of the junction unmatched.

This clonotype appeared many times. The rearrangement joins TRBV4-3 to TRBJ2-1; D gene ambiguous. The CDR3 has 16 amino acids. Trimming took 4 bases from V and 0 from J, leaving 13 bases between them. Germline CDR1 is LGHNA and CDR2 is YSLEER. The CDR3 here is CASSRSFSSSYNEQFF. As DNA, the CDR3 is TGCGCCAGCAGCCGTTCGTTCAGTAGCTCCTACAATGAGCAGTTCTTC.

The gene calls are TRBV7-3 and TRBJ1-1; D might be TRBD1 (5 bases). V was trimmed by 7 bases and J by 0 bases, leaving 18 bases between them. Germline V gives CDR1 SGHTA, CDR2 FQGTGA. The length of the CDR3 is 16 residues. CDR3 amino acids: CASMDRGPKLNTEAFF. For the CDR3, the DNA is TGTGCCAGCATGGATAGGGGACCCAAATTGAACACTGAAGCTTTCTTT.

This clonotype was counted many times. This chain joins TRBV5-5 and TRBJ1-2, with 7 nucleotides matching TRBD1. Germline values: CDR1 SGHKS, CDR2 YYEKEE (reference sequence). The CDR3 totals 16 residues. Losses at the gene ends were 3 bases for V and 4 bases for J; bases not matched to a gene: 12. The CDR3 sequence is CASSYATGAILYGYTF. CDR3 in DNA: TGTGCCAGCAGCTATGCTACAGGGGCGATACTCTATGGCTACACCTTC.

The rearrangement links TRBV20-1 to TRBJ2-7, with unresolved D. The CDR3 spans 12 residues. The germline gives CDR1 DFQATT, CDR2 SNEGSKA (reference sequence). V was trimmed by 3 bases and J by 5 bases, leaving 11 bases between them. This CDR3 is CSARGLVDEQYV. The CDR3 DNA sequence: TGCAGTGCTAGGGGCTTAGTTGACGAGCAGTACGTC.

This clonotype was seen many times. The rearrangement uses TRBV5-1 and TRBJ2-2, with TRBD2 identical over 12 bases. Per germline, CDR1 SGHRS and CDR2 YFSETQ. After removal of 4 bases from V and 1 base from J, the junction contained 5 bases not matched to a gene. This CDR3 has 17 amino acids. CDR3 DNA sequence: TGCGCCAGCAGCCGAGGACTAGCGGGGAAGAACACCGGGGAGCTGTTTTTT. This encodes CASSRGLAGKNTGELFF.

This clonotype was counted at least ten times. The chain carries TRBV5-1 and TRBJ2-1, with D possibly being TRBD1 (6 bases). V was cut by 0 bases and J by 6 bases, with 13 bases left in between. The CDR3 is 15 amino acids. CDR1 SGHRS and CDR2 YFSETQ come from the germline V gene. The DNA of the CDR3 is TGCGCCAGCAGCTTGGCCCCGGCAGGGGCCAATGAGCAGTTCTTC. Encoded protein: CASSLAPAGANEQFF.

This clonotype has ten or more counts. This chain connects TRBV15 to TRBJ1-6; 9 nucleotides match TRBD1. Germline-derived CDR1 and CDR2 are LNHNV and YYDKDF (reference sequence). The CDR3 is made up of 16 amino acids. The V and J ends lost 2 bases and 7 bases, in that order; junction bases with no gene match: 6. The CDR3 reads CATSRFSGTGNSPLHF. DNA of the CDR3: TGTGCCACCAGCAGATTTTCCGGGACAGGGAATTCACCCCTCCACTTT.

This clonotype was observed at least ten times. CDR3 in amino acids: CASSQESREHYGYTF. The CDR3 DNA is TGCGCCAGCAGCCAAGAATCCAGGGAACACTATGGCTACACCTTC. The chain combines TRBV4-3 with TRBJ1-2; TRBD1 might be the D (5 bases). CDR1 is LGHNA and CDR2 is YSLEER in the germline V gene. Trimming shortened V by 0 bases and J by 3 bases, and 11 bases separated the two germline ends. This CDR3 has 15 residues.

This clonotype was seen at least ten times. This rearrangement joins TRBV7-9 to TRBJ2-7; D call uncertain. CDR1 and CDR2 from the germline V gene are SEHNR and FQNEAQ (reference sequence). V was trimmed by 1 base and J by 4 bases, leaving 8 bases between them. This CDR3 has 13 amino acids. CDR3 coding DNA: TGTGCCAGCAGCTTAGGGGCGGAATACGAGCAGTACTTC. Translating gives CASSLGAEYEQYF.

The chain recombines TRBV9 with TRBJ2-5, with D perhaps TRBD1 or TRBD2 (5 bases each). V lost 3 bases and J lost 5, with 11 bases in between. The CDR3 extends over 13 amino acids. Per germline, CDR1 SGDLS and CDR2 YYNGEE. The CDR3 sequence: CASSGDDIETQYF. CDR3 bases: TGTGCCAGCAGCGGGGACGATATTGAGACCCAGTACTTC. Supplemented by reference TRBV9 and TRBJ2-5, the full variable domain reads DSGVTQTPKHLITATGQRVTLRCSPRSGDLSVYWYQQSLDQGLQFLIQYYNGEERAKGNILERFSAQQFPDLHSELNLSSLELGDSALYFCASSGDDIETQYFGPGTRLLVL.

The chain couples TRBV6-5 to TRBJ1-2, with D maybe TRBD1 (5 bases). V was trimmed by 2 bases and J by 8 bases, leaving 18 bases between them. The CDR3 contains 15 residues. Germline lookup yields CDR1 MNHEY and CDR2 SVGAGI. The CDR3 nucleotides read TGTGCCAGCAGTTACGGGGGAAGTGAGGTTTCGGGCTACACCTTC. Amino acids: CASSYGGSEVSGYTF.